This TCR beta chain came from a study of T cells in Graves' hyperthyroidism and ophthalmopathy (dated by TCRdb to between 2018 and 2021). Notes on the research overall: Peripheral blood samples were taken at initial diagnosis, before any treatment was given. For training and testing, the 100 or so patients in the discovery cohort were randomly divided in a 7:3 ratio. The paper describes TCR Vbeta CDR3 sequencing of 120 to 150 peripheral blood samples, made up of under 50 ophthalmopathy patients, some 76 hyperthyroidism patients and 17 progressor patients. To identify TCR V-J signatures that set the groups apart, the researchers used a discovery cohort of 100 patients, made up of 40 to 45 with Graves' ophthalmopathy and about 55 with stable Graves' hyperthyroidism. An independent validation cohort of some 18 hyperthyroidism patients and more than 15 patients who later progressed to ophthalmopathy tested prospective prediction of ophthalmopathy. After sampling, hyperthyroidism patients received methimazole starting at 30 mg daily, and ophthalmopathy patients received high-dose intravenous methylprednisolone. In roughly six Graves' hyperthyroidism patients, the study also compared T-cell repertoires from thyroid tissue with T-cell repertoires from blood.

The TCR beta CDR3 regions were amplified from RNA transcripts. The TCR CDR3 was subjected to a first round of RT-PCR using the HTBI primer set and the Qiagen OneStep RT-PCR kit. A second multiplex PCR round built the libraries, followed by size selection and purification. Libraries were sequenced paired-end with 100 bp reads on an Illumina HiSeq2000. The study's own analysis went as follows. SOAPnuke was used to process the raw data, throwing out any read that contained adapters or uncalled bases, had a mean Phred below 15, or lacked an exact constant-primer or identifier match. COPE v1.2.5 was used to merge high-quality paired reads, and clonotypes were defined as unique nucleotide sequences. MiTCR v1.1 was used to align clonotypes to the IMGT TRBV, TRBD and TRBJ reference segments. Only V-J combinations with frequency above 0.0001, covering roughly 99% of repertoires, were analysed. A TCS score was defined as the ratio between F50 (clonal expansion) and ExV (chaos), using BLOSUM62-based TCRdist between CDR3 peptides within each V-J. Welch's t-statistics and random forest reduced roughly 530 V-J features to roughly 13, which were used in a naive Bayes classifier (R e1071). TCRdb ran its own pipeline on the public reads, namely fastp trimming at Q25 and MiXCR clone calling, and kept in-frame beta chains. Entries are consolidated by CDR3 protein sequence, retaining the most common genes and DNA. These V and J calls derive from TCRdb rather than the authors' analysis. For this sample the table gives roughly 500,000 distinct CDR3 sequences, of which around a quarter were detected only once. The ten largest clonotypes hold around 10% of the sample.

Ophthalmopathy patients had moderately to severely active disease, with a Clinical Activity Score of 3 or more, a NOSPECS grade of 4 or more, and a disease duration of less than 3 months. The study excluded patients with uncontrolled infections, other autoimmune diseases, pregnancy or lactation. Diagnoses were established on the basis of clinical symptoms, serum thyroxine and TRAb, thyroid ultrasound, and orbital computed tomography. Ficoll-Paque density gradient centrifugation was used to isolate PBMCs from approximately 10 ml of fresh peripheral blood. Trizol reagent was used to extract total RNA, and RNA quality was then checked on an Agilent 2100 Bioanalyzer. V is clipped by 6 bases and J by 0 bases, and the sequence between their germline boundaries is 5 bases long. Counted from cysteine to phenylalanine, this CDR3 has 12 amino acids. Only CDR3 DNA remains: 36 bases, in frame from the first base.

A word on this clonotype: Its binding antigen is unknown. No per-base quality is available; no much larger clone lies one base away.

The paper's findings and limits, for the study overall: No statistical method was used to fix the sample size in advance, and group allocation was not hidden from the investigators. A 13 V-J signature model separated ophthalmopathy from stable hyperthyroidism, with nearly 90% sensitivity and 81.08% specificity in cross-validation and 80%/75% in testing. Most expanded thyroid clonotypes (frequency above 0.001) were also detected in blood, a finding suggesting that blood repertoires may reflect thyroid immune responses. In validation, the model predicted progression to ophthalmopathy a median of about 6 months before onset, with about 67% sensitivity and more than 72% specificity.

This TCR was sampled from a woman under 40 with Graves' ophthalmopathy. Sequenced: blood. Here the chain combines TRBV12-3 or TRBV12-4 and TRBJ2-5, with the D gene call left open. The nucleotides read TGTGCCAGCAGACTGAACCAAGAGACCCAGTACTTC. Its product reads: CASRLNQETQYF.